The rows below give T cell receptor beta chains drawn from one sample of a study of blood T cell repertoires in COVID-19. Clones were read by immunoSEQ multiplex PCR, and TCRdb kept only the in-frame ones, dropping some. The table lists some 370,000 clones, 87% of them singletons, with over 9.5% in the top ten. Sequencing input: peripheral blood. Receptors were obtained from a woman under 40 with COVID-19, enrolled during active disease. Both conserved end residues are part of each CDR3. D genes are given only for firm matches.

d_call v_call cdr3_aa
TRBD1 TRBV5-6 CASSLVPGTGGNYGYTF
NA TRBV27 CAAVMVAADYEQYF
NA TRBV5-4 CASSLSRSGETQYF
NA TRBV30 CAWSVRLTAGQPQHF
TRBD1 TRBV28 CASSSTGGISNQPQHF
NA TRBV4-3 CASSQVIAYEQYF
NA TRBV6-5 CASSYMGPPYEQYF
NA TRBV7-9 CASTRSDTEAFF
NA TRBV6-5 CASTQGHTYEQYF
NA TRBV27 CASSLYKGREQYF
TRBD2 TRBV30 CAWSVRLAGAGEQYF
NA TRBV18 CASSPPLRQSYEQYF
TRBD2 TRBV5-1 CASSPLTSGSSYEQYF